This TCR beta chain was found in a study of graft-versus-host responses after intestinal transplantation. Findings and caveats of the study: Analysis identified GvH clones in recipient marrow, with some appearing first in ileum or blood.

Of note for this clone: The target antigen is unknown.

Only in-frame clones appear in the TCRdb table, and some are missing; sequencing was by immunoSEQ multiplex PCR. In the table there are just over 85,000 clones, just under 95% of which are singletons. V was clipped by 5 bases and J by 6 bases, with 8 bases between them. Germline values: CDR1 MNHEY, CDR2 SMNVEV (reference sequence). The CDR3 runs 12 residues. This sequence was found in a human donor who was the organ donor for an intestinal transplant. The chain recombines TRBV27 with TRBJ2-1, with a tentative D call TRBD1 (6 bases). The sequencing used unstimulated CD8+ T cells sorted from spleen or lymph node cells, collected before transplant. The CDR3 region is CASSTDSNEQFF. The CDR3 DNA sequence: TGTGCCAGCAGTACGGACAGCAATGAGCAGTTCTTC.